In this sample, the clone carrying this T cell receptor beta chain turned up a few times. Its antigen remains unknown. The sequenced template was cDNA made from the entire isolated RNA. Generated by immunoSEQ multiplex PCR, the TCRdb table keeps only in-frame clones and is missing some. The repertoire consists of 310,000 or so clones, with approximately 15% occurring once and the leading ten covering more than 0.015%. These data come from a study of beta chain features in type 1 diabetes. Study-wide points: PCR might preferentially amplify shorter templates, equally in patients and controls. A moderate, significant TCRB CDR3 shortening appeared in type 1 diabetes across four CD4+ subsets.

The TCR sequence derives from a man between 18 and 29 years old with type 1 diabetes. The specimen was naive CD4+ T cells from blood.

CDR3 amino acids: CASSLLTDSPGPFF. The CDR3 coding sequence is TGTGCCAGCAGCTTACTGACGGACAGCCCTGGACCTTTCTTT. The chain uses TRBV7-2 and TRBJ1-1; possible D gene TRBD1, 6 bases. CDR1 and CDR2 from the germline V gene are SGHTA and FQGNSA. Deletions cut 2 bases from V and 12 bases from J, with 19 bases between. The CDR3 extends over 14 amino acids.